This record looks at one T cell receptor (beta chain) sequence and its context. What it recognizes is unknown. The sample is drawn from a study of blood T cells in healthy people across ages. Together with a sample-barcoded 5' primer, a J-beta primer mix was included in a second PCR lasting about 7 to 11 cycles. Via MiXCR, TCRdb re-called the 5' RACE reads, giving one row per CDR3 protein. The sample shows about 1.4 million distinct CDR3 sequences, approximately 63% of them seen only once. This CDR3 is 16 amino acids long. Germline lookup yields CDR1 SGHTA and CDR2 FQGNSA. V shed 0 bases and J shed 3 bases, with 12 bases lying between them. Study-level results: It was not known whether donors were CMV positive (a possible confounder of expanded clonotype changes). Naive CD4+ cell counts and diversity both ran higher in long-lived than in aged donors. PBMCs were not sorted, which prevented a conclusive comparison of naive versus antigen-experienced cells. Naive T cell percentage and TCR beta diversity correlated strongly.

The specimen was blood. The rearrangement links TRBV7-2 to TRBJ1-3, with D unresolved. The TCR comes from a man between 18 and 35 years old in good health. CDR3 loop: CASSLALGQVGNTIYF. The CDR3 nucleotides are TGTGCCAGCAGCTTAGCGCTGGGTCAGGTTGGAAACACCATATATTTT.